This is a list of T cell receptor beta chains from one sample in a study of identifying expanded T cells in peripheral blood. TCRdb's copy holds only in-frame clones and misses some; the assay was immunoSEQ multiplex PCR. The sample contains approximately 120,000 clones, about 88% of which appear only once. The material sequenced was blood. The receptors stem from a person aged 18 to 70 in good health. CDR3s include the opening cysteine and the closing phenylalanine or tryptophan. D genes are given only for firm matches. A row's size may be missing; if present it is once, few, many or a size class.

d_call,j_call,clone_size,v_call,cdr3_nt,cdr3_aa
NA,TRBJ1-4,NA,TRBV5-4,TGTGCCAGCAGCCCGACAGCAACAACTAATGAAAAACTGTTTTTT,CASSPTATTNEKLFF
NA,TRBJ1-2,once,TRBV18,TGTGCCAGCTCCTCCTCATTGCAGGCTAACTATGGCTACACCTTC,CASSSSLQANYGYTF
NA,TRBJ2-7,NA,TRBV2,TGTGCCAGCAGTGAAAACCCCAGCCTTCCAACCTACGAGCAGTACTTC,CASSENPSLPTYEQYF
NA,TRBJ1-1,NA,TRBV2,TGTGCCAGCAGTGAAATAGGCACTGAAGCTTTCTTT,CASSEIGTEAFF
TRBD2,TRBJ2-3,NA,TRBV18,TGTGCCAGCTCACTACCGGGACTAGAAACAGATACGCAGTATTTT,CASSLPGLETDTQYF
NA,TRBJ2-3,once,TRBV10-1,TGCGCCAGCAGTGAGTCCCGGGACCTTAGGGCAGATACGCAGTATTTT,CASSESRDLRADTQYF
NA,TRBJ1-1,NA,TRBV7-3,TGTGCCAGCAGCTTAAGTTCCCGAACTGAAGCTTTCTTT,CASSLSSRTEAFF
NA,TRBJ1-3,NA,TRBV5-1,TGCGCCAGCAGAGAACAAGGGAACTCTGGAAACACCATATATTTT,CASREQGNSGNTIYF
TRBD2,TRBJ2-1,once,TRBV7-6,TGTGCCAGCAGCTTGGGGGGGGATGAGCAGTTCTTC,CASSLGGDEQFF
TRBD2,TRBJ2-7,NA,TRBV27,TGTGCCAGCGCCCCGGGACTAGCCACCTACGAGCAGTACTTC,CASAPGLATYEQYF
TRBD1,TRBJ2-4,NA,TRBV19,TGTGCCAGTAGTATAGATGGTTCAGGGGGCCAAAACATTCAGTACTTC,CASSIDGSGGQNIQYF
TRBD1,TRBJ1-4,NA,TRBV29-1,TGCAGCGTTAAGACAGGGGAAGGAAGTGAAAAACTGTTTTTT,CSVKTGEGSEKLFF
TRBD2,TRBJ2-5,once,TRBV2,TGTGCCAGCACTGGGACTAGACGAGAGACCCAGTACTTC,CASTGTRRETQYF
NA,TRBJ2-7,NA,TRBV4-1,TGCGCCAGCAGCCAAGGTCCCCAGACTAGTTTGAACCCCTACGAGCAGTACTTC,CASSQGPQTSLNPYEQYF
TRBD2,TRBJ2-3,NA,TRBV2,TGTGCCAGCAATCTAGCGGGGGGGACAGATACGCAGTATTTT,CASNLAGGTDTQYF
NA,TRBJ2-1,NA,TRBV6-1,TGTGCCGGTGGGGGAAAGCGGTCCCTAAGGGATGAGCAGTTCTTC,CAGGGKRSLRDEQFF
TRBD2,TRBJ2-2,NA,TRBV19,TGTGCCAGTAGGACACTAGCGGGAGGGCCCTTGAACACCGGGGAGCTGTTTTTT,CASRTLAGGPLNTGELFF
TRBD1,TRBJ2-1,NA,TRBV6-1,TGTGCCAGCAGCCTCCGGGACAGGACTTACAATGAGCAGTTCTTC,CASSLRDRTYNEQFF
TRBD2,TRBJ2-1,NA,TRBV18,TGTGCCAGCTCACCAAGTCGTATGGGACTAGCGGAGTACAATGAGCAGTTCTTC,CASSPSRMGLAEYNEQFF
NA,TRBJ2-5,NA,TRBV29-1,TGCAGCGTAGGCCGGGACTTAGGAGAGACCCAGTACTTC,CSVGRDLGETQYF
NA,TRBJ2-7,NA,TRBV5-8,TGTGCCAGCAGCCGGCCCTCCTACGAGCAGTACTTC,CASSRPSYEQYF
NA,TRBJ1-1,NA,TRBV5-6,TGTGCCAGCAGCTCAGCCGGGACTTGGGTCGGGAACACTGAAGCTTTCTTT,CASSSAGTWVGNTEAFF
NA,TRBJ1-2,NA,TRBV19,TGTGCCAGTAGTGCTTACAGGAGAACTAACTATGGCTACACCTTC,CASSAYRRTNYGYTF
TRBD1,TRBJ1-2,NA,TRBV5-1,TGCGCCAGCCGCCGGGGGACAGGGGATGGCTACACCTTC,CASRRGTGDGYTF
NA,TRBJ2-5,NA,TRBV19,TGTGCCAGTAGTATTTATGTGACTTCAGAGACCCAGTACTTC,CASSIYVTSETQYF
TRBD1,TRBJ1-4,NA,TRBV27,TGTGCCAGCAGTTCCCTCCCACAGGGGGCGCGGGAAAAACTGTTTTTT,CASSSLPQGAREKLFF
NA,TRBJ2-7,NA,TRBV19,TGTGCCAGTAGCTTAACAGGGCCAATGGGGGAGCAGTACTTC,CASSLTGPMGEQYF
TRBD1,TRBJ1-3,NA,TRBV5-8,TGTGCCAGCAGCTTGACCGGGACAGGGACTGGAAACACCATATATTTT,CASSLTGTGTGNTIYF
NA,TRBJ1-4,NA,TRBV5-1,TGCGCCAGCAGCTTGGGAGGATCCGAAAAACTGTTTTTT,CASSLGGSEKLFF
NA,TRBJ2-5,NA,TRBV29-1,TGCAGCGTTGACGGAAAATACCAAGAGACCCAGTACTTC,CSVDGKYQETQYF
TRBD1,TRBJ2-7,NA,TRBV6-5,TGTGCCAGCAGTTCCCTCCGGGACAGGGCGTTTGGAGAGCAGTACTTC,CASSSLRDRAFGEQYF
NA,TRBJ1-1,NA,TRBV6-6,TGTGCCAGCAGTTACGACAACCTGAACACTGAAGCTTTCTTT,CASSYDNLNTEAFF
NA,TRBJ2-3,few,TRBV2,TGTGCCAGCAAGATAGGGAGCACAGATACGCAGTATTTT,CASKIGSTDTQYF
NA,TRBJ1-1,NA,TRBV29-1,TGCAGCGCCCCTTCAGATATGAACACTGAAGCTTTCTTT,CSAPSDMNTEAFF
TRBD1,TRBJ2-1,NA,TRBV28,TGTGCCAGCACGAATGTGGACAGGGGAGGTGATGAGCAGTTCTTC,CASTNVDRGGDEQFF